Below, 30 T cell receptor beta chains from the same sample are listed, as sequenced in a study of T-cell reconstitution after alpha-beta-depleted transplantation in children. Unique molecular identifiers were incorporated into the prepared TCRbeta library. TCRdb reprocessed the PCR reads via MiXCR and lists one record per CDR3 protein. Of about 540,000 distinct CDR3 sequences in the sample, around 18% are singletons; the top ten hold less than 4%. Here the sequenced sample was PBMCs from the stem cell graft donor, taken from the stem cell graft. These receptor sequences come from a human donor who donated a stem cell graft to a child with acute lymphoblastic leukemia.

The CDR3 spells CASSPPQRMNTEAFF. DNA for the CDR3: TGTGCCAGCTCACCACCGCAAAGGATGAACACTGAAGCTTTCTTT. The chain is built from TRBV18 and TRBJ1-1; D not certain. Per germline, CDR1 KGHSH and CDR2 LQKENI. CDR3 length: 15 amino acids. V lost 0 bases, J lost 0 bases, and 8 bases lay in between.

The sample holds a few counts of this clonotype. CDR3 in DNA: TGTGCCAGCAGCGGTTTGGATAGATTAGCCAAAAACATTCAGTACTTC. Protein: CASSGLDRLAKNIQYF. V gene TRBV7-2 combines with J gene TRBJ2-4; D not certain. The ends were cut back, 5 bases at V and 0 bases at J, with 14 bases in the middle. This CDR3 has 16 amino acids. Germline V lookup: CDR1 SGHTA, CDR2 FQGNSA.

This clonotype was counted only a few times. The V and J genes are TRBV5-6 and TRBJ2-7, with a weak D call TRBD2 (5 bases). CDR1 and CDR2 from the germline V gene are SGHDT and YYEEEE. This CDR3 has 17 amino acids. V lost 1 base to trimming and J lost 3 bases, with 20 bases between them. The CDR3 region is CASSLFVMWGRGYEQYF. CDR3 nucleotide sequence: TGTGCCAGCAGCTTGTTCGTAATGTGGGGTCGGGGCTACGAGCAGTACTTC.

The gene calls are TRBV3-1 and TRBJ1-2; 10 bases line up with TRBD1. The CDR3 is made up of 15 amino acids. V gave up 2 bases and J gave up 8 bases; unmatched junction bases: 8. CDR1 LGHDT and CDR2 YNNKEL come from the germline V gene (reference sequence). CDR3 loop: CASSQPHRDRGGYTF. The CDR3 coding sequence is TGTGCCAGCAGCCAACCACACCGGGACAGGGGCGGCTACACCTTC.

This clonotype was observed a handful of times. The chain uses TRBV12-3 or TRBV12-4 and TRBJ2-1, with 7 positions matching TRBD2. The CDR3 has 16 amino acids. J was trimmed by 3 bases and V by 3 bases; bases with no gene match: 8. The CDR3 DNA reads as TGTGCCAGCAGTTTCGCGCGGACTAGTCGCTACAATGAGCAGTTCTTC. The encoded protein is CASSFARTSRYNEQFF.

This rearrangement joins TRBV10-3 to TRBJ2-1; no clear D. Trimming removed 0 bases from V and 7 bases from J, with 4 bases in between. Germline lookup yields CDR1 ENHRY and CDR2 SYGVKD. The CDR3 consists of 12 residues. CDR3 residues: CAISESYNEQFF. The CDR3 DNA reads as TGTGCCATCAGTGAGTCGTATAATGAGCAGTTCTTC.

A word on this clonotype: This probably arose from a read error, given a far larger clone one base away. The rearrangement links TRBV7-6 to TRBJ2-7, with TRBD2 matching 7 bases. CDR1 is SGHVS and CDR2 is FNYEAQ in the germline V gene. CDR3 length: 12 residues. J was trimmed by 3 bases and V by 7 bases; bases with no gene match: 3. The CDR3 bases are TGTGCCAGCACCCCGGGGGGCTACGAGCAGTACTTC. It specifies CASTPGGYEQYF.

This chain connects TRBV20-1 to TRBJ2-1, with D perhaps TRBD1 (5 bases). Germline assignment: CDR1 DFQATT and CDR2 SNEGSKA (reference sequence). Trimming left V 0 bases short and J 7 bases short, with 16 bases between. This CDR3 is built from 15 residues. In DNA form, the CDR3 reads TGCAGTGCTAGAGATCATACAGGTATCGGGAATGAGCAGTTCTTC. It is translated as CSARDHTGIGNEQFF.

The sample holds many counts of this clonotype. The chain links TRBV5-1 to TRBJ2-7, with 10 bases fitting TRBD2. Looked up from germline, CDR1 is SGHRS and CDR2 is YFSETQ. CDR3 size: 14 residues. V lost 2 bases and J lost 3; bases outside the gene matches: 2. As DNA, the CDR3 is TGCGCCAGCAGCTTTCGGACTAGCGGCTACGAGCAGTACTTC. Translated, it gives CASSFRTSGYEQYF.

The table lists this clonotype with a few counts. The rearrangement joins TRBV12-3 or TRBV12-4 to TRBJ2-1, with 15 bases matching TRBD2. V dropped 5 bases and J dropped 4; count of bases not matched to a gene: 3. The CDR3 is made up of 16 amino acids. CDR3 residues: CASSGLAGGPYNEQFF. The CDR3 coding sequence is TGTGCCAGCAGTGGACTAGCGGGAGGGCCATACAATGAGCAGTTCTTC.

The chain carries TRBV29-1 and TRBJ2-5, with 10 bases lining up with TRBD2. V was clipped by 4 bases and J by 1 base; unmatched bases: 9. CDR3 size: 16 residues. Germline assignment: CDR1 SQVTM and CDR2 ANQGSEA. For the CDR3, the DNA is TGCAGCGTTGGGTCCGTAGCGGGGGGCTTCCAAGAGACCCAGTACTTC. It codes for CSVGSVAGGFQETQYF.

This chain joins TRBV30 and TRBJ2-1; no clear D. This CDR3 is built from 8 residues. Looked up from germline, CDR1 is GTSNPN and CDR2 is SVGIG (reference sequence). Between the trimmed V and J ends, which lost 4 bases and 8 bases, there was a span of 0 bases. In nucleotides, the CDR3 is TGTGCCTGGAATGAGCAGTTCTTC. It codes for CAWNEQFF. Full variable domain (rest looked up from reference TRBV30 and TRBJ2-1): SQTIHQWPATLVQPVGSPLSLECTVEGTSNPNLYWYRQAAGRGLQLLFYSVGIGQISSEVPQNLSASRPQDRQFILSSKKLLLSDSGFYLCAWNEQFFGPGTRLTVL.

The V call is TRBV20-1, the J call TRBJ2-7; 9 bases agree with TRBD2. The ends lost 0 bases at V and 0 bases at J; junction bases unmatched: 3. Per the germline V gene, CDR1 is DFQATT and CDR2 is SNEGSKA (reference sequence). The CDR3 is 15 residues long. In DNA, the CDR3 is TGCAGTGCTAGAGAAAGACTAGCGGTCTCCTACGAGCAGTACTTC. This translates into CSARERLAVSYEQYF.

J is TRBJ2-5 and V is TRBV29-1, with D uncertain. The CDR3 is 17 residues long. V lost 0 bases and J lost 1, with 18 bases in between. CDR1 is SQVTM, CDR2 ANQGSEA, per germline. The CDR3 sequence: CSVEDWGKTDSQETQYF. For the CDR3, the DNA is TGCAGCGTTGAAGATTGGGGAAAAACAGATTCCCAAGAGACCCAGTACTTC.

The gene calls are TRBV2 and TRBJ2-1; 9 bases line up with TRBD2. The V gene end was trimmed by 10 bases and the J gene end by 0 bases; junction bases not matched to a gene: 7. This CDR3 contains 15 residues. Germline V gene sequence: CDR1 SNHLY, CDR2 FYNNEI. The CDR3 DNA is TGTGCCATGCAGCGGGAGGCTATCTCCTACAATGAGCAGTTCTTC. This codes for CAMQREAISYNEQFF.

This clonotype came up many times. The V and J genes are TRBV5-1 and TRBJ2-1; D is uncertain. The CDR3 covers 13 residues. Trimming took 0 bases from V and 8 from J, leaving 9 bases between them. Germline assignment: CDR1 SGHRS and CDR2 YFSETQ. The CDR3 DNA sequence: TGCGCCAGCAGCTTGGGTCCGGGTCATGAGCAGTTCTTC. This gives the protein CASSLGPGHEQFF.

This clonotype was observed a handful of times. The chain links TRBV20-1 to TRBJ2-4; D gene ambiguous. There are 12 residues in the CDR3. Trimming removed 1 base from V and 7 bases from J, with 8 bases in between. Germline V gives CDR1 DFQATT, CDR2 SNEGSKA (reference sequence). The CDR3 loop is CSARGLRNIQYF. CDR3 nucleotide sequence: TGCAGTGCTAGAGGGCTAAGGAACATTCAGTACTTC.

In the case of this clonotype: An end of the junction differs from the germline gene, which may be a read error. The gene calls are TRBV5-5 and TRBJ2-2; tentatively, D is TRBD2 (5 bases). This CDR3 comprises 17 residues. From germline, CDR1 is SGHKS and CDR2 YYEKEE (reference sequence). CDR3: CASSSAAPRANTGELFF. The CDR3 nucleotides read TGTGCCAGCAGCTCAGCCGCCCCGCGCGCGAACACCGGGGAGCTGTTTTTC.

As DNA, the CDR3 is TGCGCCAGCAGGGGGACTAGCGGGAGGAATGAGCAGTTCTTC. Translated, it gives CASRGTSGRNEQFF. V usage is TRBV4-1 and J usage is TRBJ2-1, with 15 positions matching TRBD2. In germline, CDR1 is MGHRA, CDR2 YSYEKL. V was pared by 6 bases and J by 7 bases, with 1 base of the junction left unmatched. The CDR3 extends over 14 amino acids.

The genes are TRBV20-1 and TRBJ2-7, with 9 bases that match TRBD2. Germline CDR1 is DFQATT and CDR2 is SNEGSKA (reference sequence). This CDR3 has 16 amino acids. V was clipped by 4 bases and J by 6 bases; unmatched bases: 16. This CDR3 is CSATTNLAGNPFEQYF. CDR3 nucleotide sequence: TGCAGTGCTACCACAAATCTAGCGGGAAACCCCTTCGAGCAGTACTTC.

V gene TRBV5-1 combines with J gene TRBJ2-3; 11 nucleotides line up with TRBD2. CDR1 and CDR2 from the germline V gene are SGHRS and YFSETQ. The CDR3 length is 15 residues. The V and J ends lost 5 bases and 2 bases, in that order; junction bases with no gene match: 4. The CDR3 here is CASRSGLADTDTQYF. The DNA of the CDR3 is TGCGCCAGCAGGTCGGGACTAGCGGACACAGATACGCAGTATTTT.

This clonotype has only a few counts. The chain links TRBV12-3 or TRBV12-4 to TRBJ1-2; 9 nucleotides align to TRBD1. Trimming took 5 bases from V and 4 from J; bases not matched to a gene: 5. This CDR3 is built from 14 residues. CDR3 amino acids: CASSLPTGGYGYTF. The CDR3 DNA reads TGTGCCAGCAGTCTTCCGACAGGGGGCTATGGCTACACCTTC.

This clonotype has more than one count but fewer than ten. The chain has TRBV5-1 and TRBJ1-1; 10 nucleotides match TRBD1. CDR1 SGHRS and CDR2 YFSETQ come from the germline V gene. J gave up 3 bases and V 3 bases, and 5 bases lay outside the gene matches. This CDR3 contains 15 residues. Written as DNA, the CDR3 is TGCGCCAGCAGCTCCCGGGACAGGGGTTACACTGAAGCTTTCTTT. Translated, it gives CASSSRDRGYTEAFF.

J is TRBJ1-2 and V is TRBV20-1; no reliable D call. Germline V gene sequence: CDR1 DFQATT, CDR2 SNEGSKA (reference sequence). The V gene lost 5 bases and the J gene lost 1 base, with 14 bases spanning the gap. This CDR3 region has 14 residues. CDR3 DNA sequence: TGCAGTGCTTATTCCTCAGGTTATAACTATGGCTACACCTTC. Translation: CSAYSSGYNYGYTF.

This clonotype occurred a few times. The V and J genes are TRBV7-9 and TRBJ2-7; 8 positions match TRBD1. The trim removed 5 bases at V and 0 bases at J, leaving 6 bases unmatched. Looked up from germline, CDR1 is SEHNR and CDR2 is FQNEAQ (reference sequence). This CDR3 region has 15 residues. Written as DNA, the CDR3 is TGTGCCAGCAGCACCTACAGGGGGAGCTCCTACGAGCAGTACTTC. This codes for CASSTYRGSSYEQYF.

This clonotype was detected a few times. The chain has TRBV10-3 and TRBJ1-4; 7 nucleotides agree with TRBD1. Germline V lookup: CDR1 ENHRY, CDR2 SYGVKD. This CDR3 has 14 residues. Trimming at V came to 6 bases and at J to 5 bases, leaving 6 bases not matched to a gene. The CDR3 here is CAISRTGPNEKLFF. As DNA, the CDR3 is TGTGCCATCAGCCGGACAGGACCCAATGAAAAACTGTTTTTT.

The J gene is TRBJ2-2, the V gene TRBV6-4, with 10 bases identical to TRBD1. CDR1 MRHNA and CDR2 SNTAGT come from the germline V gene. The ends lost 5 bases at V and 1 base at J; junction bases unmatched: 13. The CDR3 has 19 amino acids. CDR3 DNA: TGTGCCAGCAGTCGACGTCCCGGGACAGGGGAGGGGAACACCGGGGAGCTGTTTTTT. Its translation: CASSRRPGTGEGNTGELFF.

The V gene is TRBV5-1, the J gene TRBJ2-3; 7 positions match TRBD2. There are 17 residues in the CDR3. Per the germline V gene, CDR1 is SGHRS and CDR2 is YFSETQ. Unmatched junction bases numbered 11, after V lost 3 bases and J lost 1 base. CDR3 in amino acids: CASSYPMAGAGTDTQYF. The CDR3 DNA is TGCGCCAGCAGCTACCCGATGGCGGGAGCGGGCACAGATACGCAGTATTTT. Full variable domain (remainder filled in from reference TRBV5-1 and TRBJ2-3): KAGVTQTPRYLIKTRGQQVTLSCSPISGHRSVSWYQQTPGQGLQFLFEYFSETQRNKGNFPGRFSGRQFSNSRSEMNVSTLELGDSALYLCASSYPMAGAGTDTQYFGPGTRLTVL.

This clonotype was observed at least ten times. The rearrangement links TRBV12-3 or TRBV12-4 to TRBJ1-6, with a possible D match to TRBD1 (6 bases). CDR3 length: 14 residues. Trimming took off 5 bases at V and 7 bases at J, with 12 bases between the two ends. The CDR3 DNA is TGTGCCAGCAGTAAACAGGGACTGAATTCACCCCTCCACTTT. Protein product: CASSKQGLNSPLHF.

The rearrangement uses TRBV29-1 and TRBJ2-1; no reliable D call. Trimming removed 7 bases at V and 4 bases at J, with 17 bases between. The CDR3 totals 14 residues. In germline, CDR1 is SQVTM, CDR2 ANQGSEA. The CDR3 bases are TGCAGCGCCATAGACATTCCGAGTTACAATGAGCAGTTCTTC. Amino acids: CSAIDIPSYNEQFF.